The clone carrying this TCR beta chain was detected only a few times. Its antigen is unidentified. This specimen comes from a study of blood T cells in healthy people across ages. Study-wide points: It was not known whether donors were CMV positive (a possible confounder of expanded clonotype changes).

Combining a sample-barcoded 5' primer with a J-beta primer mix, a second PCR ran for roughly 7 to 11 cycles. TCRdb reprocessed the 5' RACE reads via MiXCR and lists one record per CDR3 protein. The sample has about 1.1 million distinct CDR3 sequences, roughly two fifths seen once. CDR1 and CDR2 (germline): SGHRS, YFSETQ. Losses at the gene ends were 2 bases for V and 0 bases for J; bases not matched to a gene: 7. CDR3 length equals 17 residues. Specimen: blood. The origin of this receptor is a man younger than 30 in good health. The chain couples TRBV5-1 to TRBJ2-1; 8 nucleotides match TRBD2. CDR3 coding DNA: TGCGCCAGCAGCTTAACCACTAGCGGCCTCTCCTACAATGAGCAGTTCTTC. It is translated as CASSLTTSGLSYNEQFF.